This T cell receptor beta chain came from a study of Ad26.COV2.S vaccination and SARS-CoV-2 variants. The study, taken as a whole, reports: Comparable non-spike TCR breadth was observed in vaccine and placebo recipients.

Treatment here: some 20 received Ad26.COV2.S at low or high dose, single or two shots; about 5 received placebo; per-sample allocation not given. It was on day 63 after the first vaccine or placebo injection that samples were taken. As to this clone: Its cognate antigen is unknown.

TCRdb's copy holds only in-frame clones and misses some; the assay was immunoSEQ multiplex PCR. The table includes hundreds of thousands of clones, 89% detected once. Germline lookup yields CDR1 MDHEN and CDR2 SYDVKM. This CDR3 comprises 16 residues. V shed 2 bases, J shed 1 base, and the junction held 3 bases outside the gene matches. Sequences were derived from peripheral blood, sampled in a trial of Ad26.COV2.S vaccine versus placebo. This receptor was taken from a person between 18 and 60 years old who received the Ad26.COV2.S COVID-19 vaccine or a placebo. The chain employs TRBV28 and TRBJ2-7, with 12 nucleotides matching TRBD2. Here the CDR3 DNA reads TGTGCCAGCAGTTTAACACTAGCGGGAGGATCCTACGAGCAGTACGTC. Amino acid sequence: CASSLTLAGGSYEQYV.